This paragraph reports one TCR beta chain. Antigen specificity is unknown. This sample is part of a study of CXCR3-negative and CXCR3-positive naive CD8 T cells. This CDR3 is built from 12 residues. Germline V gene sequence: CDR1 MNHEY, CDR2 SMNVEV (reference sequence). Study-wide points: Comparison of naive cells showed more hydrophobic TRB CDR3s in CXCR3-positive than in CXCR3-negative naive cells.

The libraries of TRB cDNA were prepared using 5' RACE with UMI labels. TCRdb reanalyzed the 5' RACE reads, giving one entry per CDR3 protein sequence and no DNA. The sample holds some 130,000 distinct CDR3 sequences. The J gene is TRBJ1-5, the V gene TRBV27. The TCR originated in a human donor in good health. Some clones in this sample may be carry-over from other donors' samples. The sample taken for sequencing was naive CXCR3+ CD8+ T cells from blood. Subset here: CD45RO-CCR7+CD27+CD95- naive CD8+ T cells expressing CXCR3 (TNR3+). The CDR3 region is CASSRVGQPQHF.